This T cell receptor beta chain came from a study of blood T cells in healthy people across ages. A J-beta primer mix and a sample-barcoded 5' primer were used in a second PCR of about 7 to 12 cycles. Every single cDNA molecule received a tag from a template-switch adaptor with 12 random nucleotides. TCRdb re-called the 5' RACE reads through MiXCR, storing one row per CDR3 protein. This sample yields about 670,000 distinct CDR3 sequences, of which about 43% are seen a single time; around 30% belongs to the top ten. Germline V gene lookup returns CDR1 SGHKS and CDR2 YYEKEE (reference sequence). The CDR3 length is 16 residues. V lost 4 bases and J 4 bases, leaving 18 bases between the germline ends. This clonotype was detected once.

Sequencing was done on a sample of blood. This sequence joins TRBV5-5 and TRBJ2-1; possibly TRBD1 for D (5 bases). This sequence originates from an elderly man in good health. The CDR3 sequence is CASSQRTRLMYNEQFF. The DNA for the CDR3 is TGTGCCAGCAGCCAGAGGACAAGATTAATGTACAATGAGCAGTTCTTC.